The subject of this entry is one T cell receptor (beta chain). This entry is derived from a study of blood T cell repertoires in COVID-19. Whole-study context: Acute and convalescent COVID-19 samples came from the United States, Italy and Spain.

The V and J ends lost 2 bases and 7 bases respectively, with 17 bases between them. From germline, CDR1 is MGHDK and CDR2 SYGVNS. This CDR3 comprises 15 residues. This table comes from immunoSEQ multiplex PCR, and its TCRdb copy is limited to in-frame clones, with some not included. The sample has approximately 360,000 clones; around 90% are singletons. The specimen was peripheral blood. The clonotype was recovered from a man in his late teens or twenties with active or convalescent COVID-19. V and J are TRBV25-1 and TRBJ1-2; tentative D call: TRBD1 (5 bases). CDR3 sequence: CASSEIDKGRVGYTF. The CDR3 DNA is TGTGCCAGCAGTGAAATCGACAAGGGGCGCGTTGGCTACACCTTC.